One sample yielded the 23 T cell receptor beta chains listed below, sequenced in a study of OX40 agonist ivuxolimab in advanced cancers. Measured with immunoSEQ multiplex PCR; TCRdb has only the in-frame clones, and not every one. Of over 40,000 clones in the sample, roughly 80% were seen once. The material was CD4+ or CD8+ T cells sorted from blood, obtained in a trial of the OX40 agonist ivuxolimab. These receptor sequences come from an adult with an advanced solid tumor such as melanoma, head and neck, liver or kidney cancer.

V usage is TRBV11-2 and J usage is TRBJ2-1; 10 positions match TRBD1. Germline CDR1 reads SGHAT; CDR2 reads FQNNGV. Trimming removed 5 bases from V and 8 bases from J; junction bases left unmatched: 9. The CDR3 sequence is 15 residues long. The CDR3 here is CASSTRDRGIYEQFF. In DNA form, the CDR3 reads TGTGCCAGCAGCACCCGGGACAGGGGAATCTATGAGCAGTTCTTC. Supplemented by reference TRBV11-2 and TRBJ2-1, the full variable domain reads EAGVAQSPRYKIIEKRQSVAFWCNPISGHATLYWYQQILGQGPKLLIQFQNNGVVDDSQLPKDRFSAERLKGVDSTLKIQPAKLEDSAVYLCASSTRDRGIYEQFFGPGTRLTVL.

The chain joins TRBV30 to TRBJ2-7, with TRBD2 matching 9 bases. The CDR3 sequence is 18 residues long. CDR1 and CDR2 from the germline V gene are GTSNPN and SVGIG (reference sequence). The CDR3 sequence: CVFIMSDPTSGTTYEQYF. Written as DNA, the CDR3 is TGTGTCTTCATAATGTCAGATCCGACTAGCGGAACCACCTACGAGCAGTACTTC.

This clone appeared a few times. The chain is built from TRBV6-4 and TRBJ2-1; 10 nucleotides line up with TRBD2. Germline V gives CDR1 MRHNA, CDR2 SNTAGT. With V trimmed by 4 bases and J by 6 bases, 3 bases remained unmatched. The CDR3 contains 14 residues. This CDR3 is CASSAGTSANEQFF. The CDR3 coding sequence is TGTGCCAGCAGTGCCGGGACTAGCGCCAATGAGCAGTTCTTC.

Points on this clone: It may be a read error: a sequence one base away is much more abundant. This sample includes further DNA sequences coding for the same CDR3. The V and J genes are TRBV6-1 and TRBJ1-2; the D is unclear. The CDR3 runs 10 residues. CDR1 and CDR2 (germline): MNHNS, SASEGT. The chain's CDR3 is CASREDGYTF. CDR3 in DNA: TGTGCCAGCAGGGAAGATGGCTACACCTTC.

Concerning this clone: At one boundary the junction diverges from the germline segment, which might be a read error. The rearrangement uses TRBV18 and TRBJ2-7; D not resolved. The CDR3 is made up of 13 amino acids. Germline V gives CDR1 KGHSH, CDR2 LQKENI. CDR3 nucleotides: TGTGCCAGCTCCCCACTCAGGTCTTACGAGCAGTACTTC. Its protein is CASSPLRSYEQYF.

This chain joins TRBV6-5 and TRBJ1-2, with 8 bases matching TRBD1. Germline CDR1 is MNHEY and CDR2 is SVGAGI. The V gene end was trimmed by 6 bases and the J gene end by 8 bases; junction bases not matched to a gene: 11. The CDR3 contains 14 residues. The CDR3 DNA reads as TGTGCCAGCAGCCAGGACAGGGACTCGGGGGGCTACACCTTC. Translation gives CASSQDRDSGGYTF.

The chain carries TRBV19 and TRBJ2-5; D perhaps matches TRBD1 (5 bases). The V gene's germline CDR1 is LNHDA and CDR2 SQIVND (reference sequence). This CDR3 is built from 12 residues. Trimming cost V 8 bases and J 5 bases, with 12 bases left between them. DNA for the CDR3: TGTGCCAGTGCCAGGGTAGGGGAGACCCAGTACTTC. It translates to CASARVGETQYF. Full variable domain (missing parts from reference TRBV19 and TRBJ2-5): DGGITQSPKYLFRKEGQNVTLSCEQNLNHDAMYWYRQDPGQGLRLIYYSQIVNDFQKGDIAEGYSVSREKKESFPLTVTSAQKNPTAFYLCASARVGETQYFGPGTRLLVL.

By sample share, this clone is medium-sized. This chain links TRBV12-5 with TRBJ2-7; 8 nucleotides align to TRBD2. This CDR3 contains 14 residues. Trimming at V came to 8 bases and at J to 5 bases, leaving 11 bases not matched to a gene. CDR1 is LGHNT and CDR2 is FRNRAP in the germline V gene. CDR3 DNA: TGTGCTAGTCGCTCAAGCGGGAGTGCGAACGAGCAGTACTTC. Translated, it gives CASRSSGSANEQYF.

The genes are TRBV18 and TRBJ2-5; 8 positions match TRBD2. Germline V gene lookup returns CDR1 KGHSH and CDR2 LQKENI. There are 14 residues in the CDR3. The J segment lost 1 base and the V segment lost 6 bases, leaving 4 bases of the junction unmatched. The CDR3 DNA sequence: TGTGCCAGCTCCCTTAGCGGGATCCAAGAGACCCAGTACTTC. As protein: CASSLSGIQETQYF. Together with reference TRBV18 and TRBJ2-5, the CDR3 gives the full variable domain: NAGVMQNPRHLVRRRGQEARLRCSPMKGHSHVYWYRQLPEEGLKFMVYLQKENIIDESGMPKERFSAEFPKEGPSILRIQQVVRGDSAAYFCASSLSGIQETQYFGPGTRLLVL.

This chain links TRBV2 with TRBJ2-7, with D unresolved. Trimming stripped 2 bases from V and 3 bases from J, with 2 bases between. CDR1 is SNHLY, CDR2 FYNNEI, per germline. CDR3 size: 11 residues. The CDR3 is CASSEYYEQYF. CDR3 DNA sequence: TGTGCCAGCAGTGAATACTACGAGCAGTACTTC.

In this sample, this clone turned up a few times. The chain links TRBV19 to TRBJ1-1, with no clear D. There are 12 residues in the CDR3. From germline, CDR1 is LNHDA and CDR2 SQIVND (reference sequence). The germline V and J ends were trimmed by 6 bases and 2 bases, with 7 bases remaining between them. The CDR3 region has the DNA TGTGCCAGTAGACGGTTTAACACTGAAGCTTTCTTT. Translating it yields CASRRFNTEAFF.

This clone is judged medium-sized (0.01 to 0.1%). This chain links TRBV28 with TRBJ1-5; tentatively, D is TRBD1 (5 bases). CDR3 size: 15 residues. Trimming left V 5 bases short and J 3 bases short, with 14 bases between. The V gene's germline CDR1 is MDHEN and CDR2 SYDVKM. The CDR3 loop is CASSGTGGSNQPQHF. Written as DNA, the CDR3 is TGTGCCAGCAGTGGGACTGGCGGGTCCAATCAGCCCCAGCATTTT.

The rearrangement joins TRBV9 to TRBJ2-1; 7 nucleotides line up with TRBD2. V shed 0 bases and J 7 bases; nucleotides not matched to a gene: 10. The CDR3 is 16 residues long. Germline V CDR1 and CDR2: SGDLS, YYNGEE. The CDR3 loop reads CASSVGAGGRINEQFF. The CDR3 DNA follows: TGTGCCAGCAGCGTAGGGGCAGGCGGGAGAATAAATGAGCAGTTCTTC.

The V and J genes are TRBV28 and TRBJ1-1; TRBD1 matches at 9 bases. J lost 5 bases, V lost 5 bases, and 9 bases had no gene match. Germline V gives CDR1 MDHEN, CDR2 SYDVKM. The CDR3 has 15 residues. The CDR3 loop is CASSVIRGQGTEAFF. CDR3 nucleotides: TGTGCCAGCAGTGTTATTCGCGGACAGGGGACTGAAGCTTTCTTT.

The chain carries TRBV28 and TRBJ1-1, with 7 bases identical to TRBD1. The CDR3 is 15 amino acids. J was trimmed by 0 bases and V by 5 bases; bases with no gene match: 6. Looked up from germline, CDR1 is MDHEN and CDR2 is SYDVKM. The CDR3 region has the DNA TGTGCCAGCAGTCCAGGGGGATTACTGAACACTGAAGCTTTCTTT. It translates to CASSPGGLLNTEAFF.

Here the CDR3 reads CASSLDPGHAEAFF. The CDR3 DNA reads TGTGCCAGCAGCTTAGATCCGGGACATGCCGAAGCTTTCTTT. The chain uses TRBV7-6 and TRBJ1-1; D perhaps matches TRBD1 (6 bases). Deletions cut 1 base from V and 8 bases from J, with 14 bases between. This CDR3 contains 14 residues. Germline assignment: CDR1 SGHVS and CDR2 FNYEAQ. The full variable domain, in which reference TRBV7-6 and TRBJ1-1 provide the parts outside the CDR3, is GAGVSQSPRYKVTKRGQDVALRCDPISGHVSLYWYRQALGQGPEFLTYFNYEAQQDKSGLPNDRFSAERPEGSISTLTIQRTEQRDSAMYRCASSLDPGHAEAFFGQGTRLTVV.

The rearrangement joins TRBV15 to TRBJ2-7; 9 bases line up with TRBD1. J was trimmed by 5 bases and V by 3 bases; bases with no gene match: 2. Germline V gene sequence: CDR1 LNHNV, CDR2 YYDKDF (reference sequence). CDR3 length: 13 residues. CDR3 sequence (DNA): TGTGCCACCAGCAGGGACAGGGGCCACGAGCAGTACTTC. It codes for CATSRDRGHEQYF.

The CDR3 DNA reads as TGTGCCAACAGATACTCCGGGACAGGGCGGCTCGAGCAGTACTTC. It yields the protein CANRYSGTGRLEQYF. This chain uses TRBV6-6 with TRBJ2-7; 9 positions match TRBD1. Germline loops: CDR1 MNHNY, CDR2 SVGAGI (reference sequence). This CDR3 is 15 amino acids long. V lost 10 bases and J lost 6; bases outside the gene matches: 16.

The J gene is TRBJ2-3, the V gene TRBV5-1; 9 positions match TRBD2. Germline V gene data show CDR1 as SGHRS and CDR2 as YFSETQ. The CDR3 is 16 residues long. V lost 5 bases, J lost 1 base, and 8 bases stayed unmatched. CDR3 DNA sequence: TGCGCCAGCAGTTATCATAGCGGGAGTGGCACAGATACGCAGTATTTT. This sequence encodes CASSYHSGSGTDTQYF.

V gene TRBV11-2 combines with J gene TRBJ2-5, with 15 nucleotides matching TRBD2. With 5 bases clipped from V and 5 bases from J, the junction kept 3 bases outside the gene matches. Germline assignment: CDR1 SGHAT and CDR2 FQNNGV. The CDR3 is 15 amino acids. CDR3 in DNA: TGTGCCAGCAGCACCGGGACTAGCGGGGGGGAGACCCAGTACTTC. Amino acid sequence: CASSTGTSGGETQYF. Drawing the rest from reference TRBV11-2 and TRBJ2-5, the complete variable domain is EAGVAQSPRYKIIEKRQSVAFWCNPISGHATLYWYQQILGQGPKLLIQFQNNGVVDDSQLPKDRFSAERLKGVDSTLKIQPAKLEDSAVYLCASSTGTSGGETQYFGPGTRLLVL.

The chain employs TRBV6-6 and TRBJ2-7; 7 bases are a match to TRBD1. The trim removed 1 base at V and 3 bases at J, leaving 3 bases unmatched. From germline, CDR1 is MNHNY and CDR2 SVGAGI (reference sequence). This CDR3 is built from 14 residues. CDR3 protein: CASSYFQGVYEQYF. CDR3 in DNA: TGTGCCAGCAGTTACTTCCAGGGGGTCTACGAGCAGTACTTC.

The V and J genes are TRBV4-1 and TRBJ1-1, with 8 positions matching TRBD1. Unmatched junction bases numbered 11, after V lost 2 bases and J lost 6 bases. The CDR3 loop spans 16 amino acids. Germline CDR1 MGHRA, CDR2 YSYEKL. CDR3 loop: CASSQSGTGGRPEAFF. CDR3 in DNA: TGCGCCAGCAGCCAATCGGGAACAGGGGGAAGGCCTGAAGCTTTCTTT.

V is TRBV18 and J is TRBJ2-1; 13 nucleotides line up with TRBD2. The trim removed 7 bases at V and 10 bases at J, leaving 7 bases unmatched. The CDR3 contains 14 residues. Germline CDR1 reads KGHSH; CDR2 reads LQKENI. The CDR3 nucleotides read TGTGCCAGCTTACGGACTAGCGGGAGTAACGAGCAGTTCTTC. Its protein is CASLRTSGSNEQFF.